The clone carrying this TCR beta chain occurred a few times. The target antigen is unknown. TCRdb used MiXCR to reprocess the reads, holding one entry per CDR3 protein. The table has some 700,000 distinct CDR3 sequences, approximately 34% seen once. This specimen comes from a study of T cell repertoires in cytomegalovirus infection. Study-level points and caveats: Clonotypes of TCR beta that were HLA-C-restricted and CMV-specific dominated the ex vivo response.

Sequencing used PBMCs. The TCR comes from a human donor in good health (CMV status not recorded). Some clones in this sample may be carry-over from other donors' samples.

Here the CDR3 reads CASSLGGTIIYEQYF. The CDR3 DNA sequence: TGTGCCAGCAGTTTAGGCGGGACTATCATTTACGAGCAGTACTTC. This chain links TRBV28 with TRBJ2-7, with 7 bases that match TRBD2. The CDR3 has 15 residues. J lost 4 bases, V lost 2 bases, and 8 bases had no gene match. Per the germline V gene, CDR1 is MDHEN and CDR2 is SYDVKM. The variable domain in full, with the rest retrieved from reference TRBV28 and TRBJ2-7, is DVKVTQSSRYLVKRTGEKVFLECVQDMDHENMFWYRQDPGLGLRLIYFSYDVKMKEKGDIPEGYSVSREKKERFSLILESASTNQTSMYLCASSLGGTIIYEQYFGPGTRLTVT.